This is a list of T cell receptor beta chains from one sample in a study of T cells in Graves' hyperthyroidism and ophthalmopathy. TCRdb re-called the multiplex PCR reads through MiXCR, storing one row per CDR3 protein. The sample includes around 500,000 distinct CDR3 sequences, about 16% of them seen just once. The sequencing input was blood. The source of these receptors is a woman aged 30 to 39 with Graves' ophthalmopathy. Both conserved end residues are trimmed from each CDR3. D genes are given only for firm matches.

D: TRBD2
V: TRBV20-1
J: TRBJ2-3
CDR3: RGTSAASTDTQY

D: .
V: TRBV19
J: TRBJ2-3
CDR3: ASSIYGGSTTDTQY

D: .
V: TRBV4-3
J: TRBJ2-2
CDR3: ASRQGEGNTGELF

D: .
V: TRBV10-3
J: TRBJ2-7
CDR3: AIRPGGGPNYEQY

D: TRBD1
V: TRBV3-1
J: TRBJ2-3
CDR3: ASSQFTGADTQY

D: TRBD2
V: TRBV27
J: TRBJ2-7
CDR3: ASSLRPLLAGLLKPRVYEQY

D: .
V: TRBV28
J: TRBJ2-7
CDR3: ASSLLRTYEQY

D: TRBD2
V: TRBV4-2
J: TRBJ2-7
CDR3: ASSQELAGGNEQY

D: TRBD1
V: TRBV6-1
J: TRBJ1-1
CDR3: ASSTGTGGPEAF

D: TRBD2
V: TRBV29-1
J: TRBJ2-1
CDR3: RVVFLAGGPVNEQF

D: .
V: TRBV5-4
J: TRBJ1-5
CDR3: ASSTGGIHNQPQH

D: TRBD2
V: TRBV7-8
J: TRBJ2-7
CDR3: ASSPGTISSYEQY

D: TRBD1
V: TRBV7-9
J: TRBJ2-7
CDR3: ASSYQQGVGEQY

D: .
V: TRBV7-8
J: TRBJ2-7
CDR3: ASARTSISSYEQY

D: .
V: TRBV18
J: TRBJ2-3
CDR3: ASSPLGSFTDTQY

D: TRBD2
V: TRBV7-2
J: TRBJ2-2
CDR3: ASSWTSGSSTGELF

D: .
V: TRBV5-1
J: TRBJ2-2
CDR3: ASSLDESGELF

D: .
V: TRBV28
J: TRBJ1-2
CDR3: ASSLQGHYGYT

D: TRBD2
V: TRBV20-1
J: TRBJ2-7
CDR3: SAEGRLAGVYEQY

D: TRBD2
V: TRBV29-1
J: TRBJ2-3
CDR3: SVGGLAGADTQY

D: .
V: TRBV5-8
J: TRBJ1-5
CDR3: ASSFQQGPQH

D: .
V: TRBV10-1
J: TRBJ2-1
CDR3: ASSESGLHEQF

D: .
V: TRBV6-1
J: TRBJ2-3
CDR3: ASSTRNTDTQY

D: TRBD1
V: TRBV9
J: TRBJ2-3
CDR3: ASSVGGQGLDTQY